The 14 T cell receptor beta chains below all came from one sample that was sequenced in a study of sequential checkpoint blockade in melanoma. Sequencing used immunoSEQ multiplex PCR; TCRdb keeps in-frame clones, though not all of them. The table lists around 21,000 clones, roughly four fifths of them singletons. Described treatment: randomized to nivolumab then ipilimumab (arm A) or the reverse (arm B). The sequenced sample was CD8+ T cells sorted from blood (inferred from file names), obtained from a patient given nivolumab and ipilimumab in sequence. The receptors here all came from a human donor with melanoma.

This sequence joins TRBV7-9 and TRBJ1-1; D is unclear. Trimming pared 5 bases from V and 0 bases from J, leaving 7 bases between. CDR1 and CDR2 from the germline V gene are SEHNR and FQNEAQ (reference sequence). The CDR3 is 13 amino acids. CDR3 nucleotide sequence: TGTGCCAGCAGCCCAACAGTGAACACTGAAGCTTTCTTT. It yields the protein CASSPTVNTEAFF. Full variable domain (rest looked up from reference TRBV7-9 and TRBJ1-1): DTGVSQNPRHKITKRGQNVTFRCDPISEHNRLYWYRQTLGQGPEFLTYFQNEAQLEKSRLLSDRFSAERPKGSFSTLEIQRTEQGDSAMYLCASSPTVNTEAFFGQGTRLTVV.

This chain joins TRBV7-9 and TRBJ2-7; D perhaps matches TRBD2 (6 bases). CDR3 length: 12 residues. V lost 5 bases and J lost 6, with 11 bases in between. Germline CDR1 is SEHNR and CDR2 is FQNEAQ (reference sequence). CDR3 DNA sequence: TGTGCCAGCAGCCTTCAGGGACTCGAGCAGTACTTC. Amino acids: CASSLQGLEQYF.

The CDR3 reads CASSLDGTGVEQYF. Here the CDR3 DNA reads TGCGCCAGCAGCTTGGATGGGACAGGGGTCGAGCAGTACTTC. The chain uses TRBV5-1 and TRBJ2-7, with 10 bases identical to TRBD1. With 0 bases clipped from V and 6 bases from J, the junction kept 3 bases outside the gene matches. CDR1 is SGHRS and CDR2 is YFSETQ in the germline V gene. The CDR3 length is 14 residues.

The CDR3 sequence: CASSIGGTGLSEQFF. The CDR3 coding sequence is TGTGCCAGTAGTATAGGGGGGACAGGGTTGAGTGAGCAGTTCTTC. The gene calls are TRBV19 and TRBJ2-1, with 9 bases that match TRBD1. Germline loops: CDR1 LNHDA, CDR2 SQIVND (reference sequence). This CDR3 is 15 amino acids long. The trim removed 1 base at V and 9 bases at J, leaving 7 bases unmatched.

The DNA for the CDR3 is TGTGCCAGGGGACAGGGCTCCTATAATTCACCCCTCCACTTT. This encodes CARGQGSYNSPLHF. The rearrangement joins TRBV2 to TRBJ1-6; 9 bases are shared with TRBD1. CDR1 is SNHLY and CDR2 is FYNNEI in the germline V gene. V lost 9 bases to trimming and J lost 0 bases; unmatched junction nucleotides: 0. The CDR3 covers 14 residues.

This clone was observed a single time. The rearrangement uses TRBV28 and TRBJ2-7; 9 nucleotides match TRBD1. Germline V gives CDR1 MDHEN, CDR2 SYDVKM. The CDR3 spans 13 residues. With 8 bases clipped from V and 4 bases from J, the junction kept 6 bases outside the gene matches. The CDR3 region is CASLRQGEYEQYF. DNA of the CDR3: TGTGCCAGCCTACGACAGGGGGAATACGAGCAGTACTTC. The full variable domain, in which reference TRBV28 and TRBJ2-7 provide the parts outside the CDR3, is DVKVTQSSRYLVKRTGEKVFLECVQDMDHENMFWYRQDPGLGLRLIYFSYDVKMKEKGDIPEGYSVSREKKERFSLILESASTNQTSMYLCASLRQGEYEQYFGPGTRLTVT.

The gene calls are TRBV29-1 and TRBJ1-1; D might be TRBD1 (5 bases). This CDR3 has 13 residues. Trimming pared 4 bases from V and 1 base from J, leaving 10 bases between. In germline, CDR1 is SQVTM, CDR2 ANQGSEA. The CDR3 sequence: CSVVSGRNTEAFF. The CDR3 DNA reads TGCAGCGTTGTATCAGGGCGGAACACTGAAGCTTTCTTT.

The rearrangement links TRBV4-3 to TRBJ2-5, with D uncertain. V lost 0 bases and J lost 0, with 11 bases in between. Germline-derived CDR1 and CDR2 are LGHNA and YSLEER. The CDR3 covers 16 residues. This CDR3 reads CASSQDPELYQETQYF. The CDR3 coding sequence is TGCGCCAGCAGCCAAGACCCCGAGCTCTACCAAGAGACCCAGTACTTC.

This clone is termed medium-sized (0.01 to 0.1%). The chain has TRBV7-9 and TRBJ2-1, with D possibly TRBD1 on 6 matching bases. V gave up 9 bases and J gave up 0 bases, with 12 bases separating them. The germline V gene encodes CDR1 SEHNR and CDR2 FQNEAQ (reference sequence). The CDR3 is made up of 14 amino acids. Here the CDR3 DNA reads TGTGCCAGTCAGGGGCAGGGCTCCTACAATGAGCAGTTCTTC. Its translation is CASQGQGSYNEQFF.

This sequence joins TRBV29-1 and TRBJ2-1, with TRBD1 identical over 9 bases. CDR1 SQVTM and CDR2 ANQGSEA come from the germline V gene. This CDR3 region has 11 residues. The V gene end was trimmed by 7 bases and the J gene end by 8 bases; junction bases not matched to a gene: 3. The CDR3 DNA sequence: TGCAGCGGAGACAGGGGGGATGAGCAGTTCTTC. It is translated as CSGDRGDEQFF.

The gene calls are TRBV4-3 and TRBJ2-1; 8 bases are shared with TRBD2. The germline gives CDR1 LGHNA, CDR2 YSLEER. CDR3 length: 12 residues. After removal of 0 bases from V and 14 bases from J, the junction contained 3 bases not matched to a gene. Here the CDR3 reads CASSQEAGGEFF. The CDR3 bases are TGCGCCAGCAGCCAAGAGGCGGGGGGTGAGTTCTTC.

This clone was found a few times. This chain connects TRBV7-9 to TRBJ1-4; D is ambiguous. V gave up 1 base and J gave up 4 bases, with 4 bases separating them. CDR3 length: 13 amino acids. CDR1 is SEHNR, CDR2 FQNEAQ, per germline (reference sequence). DNA for the CDR3: TGTGCCAGCAGCTTAGGCAGTAATGAAAAACTGTTTTTT. It translates to CASSLGSNEKLFF.

The V call is TRBV6-5, the J call TRBJ1-1; a weak D match, TRBD1 (6 bases). Germline CDR1 is MNHEY and CDR2 is SVGAGI. V gave up 5 bases and J gave up 1 base, with 14 bases separating them. This CDR3 contains 15 residues. The CDR3 DNA reads TGTGCCAGCAGTAAAAAGCCGGGACAGAACACTGAAGCTTTCTTT. Translation gives CASSKKPGQNTEAFF.

The chain carries TRBV4-3 and TRBJ1-1, with TRBD1 matching 7 bases. The CDR3 is 16 residues long. CDR1 LGHNA and CDR2 YSLEER come from the germline V gene. Germline trimming cut 0 bases from V and 1 base from J; bases unmatched to any gene: 5. CDR3: CASSQDSTGPNTEAFF. The CDR3 coding sequence is TGCGCCAGCAGCCAAGATTCGACAGGGCCGAACACTGAAGCTTTCTTT.